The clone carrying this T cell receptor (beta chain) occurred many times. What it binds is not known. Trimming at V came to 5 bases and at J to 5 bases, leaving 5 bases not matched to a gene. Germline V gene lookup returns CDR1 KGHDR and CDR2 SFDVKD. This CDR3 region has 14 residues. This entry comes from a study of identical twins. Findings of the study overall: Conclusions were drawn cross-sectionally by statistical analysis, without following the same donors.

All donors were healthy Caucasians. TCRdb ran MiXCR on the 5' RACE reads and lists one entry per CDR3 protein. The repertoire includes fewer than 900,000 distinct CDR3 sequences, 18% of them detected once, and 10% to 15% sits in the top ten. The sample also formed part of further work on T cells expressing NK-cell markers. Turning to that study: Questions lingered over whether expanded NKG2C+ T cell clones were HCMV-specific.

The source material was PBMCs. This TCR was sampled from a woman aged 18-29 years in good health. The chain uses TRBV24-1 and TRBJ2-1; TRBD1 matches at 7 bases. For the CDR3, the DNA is TGTGCCACCAGTGCAGGACAGGTGAACAATGAGCAGTTCTTC. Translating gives CATSAGQVNNEQFF.